This is a list of T cell receptor beta chains from one sample in a study of shared clonotypes between healthy human individuals. TCRdb's copy holds only in-frame clones and misses some; the assay was immunoSEQ multiplex PCR. The table lists under 600,000 clones, roughly 79% of them singletons. Sequences were obtained from PBMCs. Receptors originate from a woman aged 40 to 50 in good health. Some clones in this sample may be carry-over from other donors' samples. Both conserved end residues are part of each CDR3. The D gene is left open where the match is weak. Expanded clones get a size class; other rows say once, few or many, or leave the size out.

CDR3aa | CDR3nt | abundance | d_gene | j_gene | v_gene
CASRLLPAGELFF | TGTGCCAGCAGGCTACTCCCCGCCGGGGAGCTGTTTTTT | NA | NA | TRBJ2-2 | TRBV28
CASSLEGPAYNEQFF | TGTGCCAGCAGTTTAGAGGGTCCCGCCTACAATGAGCAGTTCTTC | NA | NA | TRBJ2-1 | TRBV27
CASSQEEGGGPNEQFF | TGCGCCAGCAGCCAAGAGGAGGGAGGGGGTCCCAATGAGCAGTTCTTC | NA | NA | TRBJ2-1 | TRBV4-3
CASTFLGSSAHEQYF | TGTGCCAGCACCTTCCTAGGGAGCTCGGCCCACGAGCAGTACTTC | NA | NA | TRBJ2-7 | TRBV28
CASTPGTGGNGYTF | TGTGCCAGCACCCCAGGGACAGGGGGGAATGGCTACACCTTC | NA | TRBD1 | TRBJ1-2 | TRBV2
CASSLGGTGGGGTQYF | TGTGCCAGCAGCTTAGGCGGGACAGGGGGCGGGGGGACCCAGTACTTC | once | TRBD1 | TRBJ2-5 | TRBV11-2
CASSPRTSYTGELFF | TGTGCCAGCAGTCCGAGGACTAGCTACACCGGGGAGCTGTTTTTT | NA | TRBD2 | TRBJ2-2 | TRBV27
CSVGGTVGISEQYF | TGCAGCGTTGGGGGTACCGTTGGCATTTCCGAGCAGTACTTC | once | NA | TRBJ2-7 | TRBV29-1
CASSRSNEKLFF | TGCGCCAGCAGTCGGAGTAATGAAAAACTGTTTTTT | NA | NA | TRBJ1-4 | TRBV10-2
CASSQDRSGSGELFF | TGCGCCAGCAGCCAAGATCGGTCGGGTTCCGGGGAGCTGTTTTTT | NA | NA | TRBJ2-2 | TRBV4-1
CASSSGTSDLNEQFF | TGTGCCAGCAGTTCAGGGACTAGCGACTTGAATGAGCAGTTCTTC | NA | TRBD2 | TRBJ2-1 | TRBV27
CASRSLGSVYEQYF | TGTGCCAGCAGGAGCTTAGGTTCGGTCTACGAGCAGTACTTC | NA | NA | TRBJ2-7 | TRBV27
CASSLQRELSTGNEQFF | TGTGCCAGCAGCTTACAGCGGGAGCTCTCCACGGGCAATGAGCAGTTCTTC | NA | TRBD2 | TRBJ2-1 | TRBV5-6
CASMFSDEQYF | TGTGCCAGCATGTTTTCCGACGAGCAGTACTTC | NA | NA | TRBJ2-7 | TRBV2
CASSGRSPEAGEQFF | TGTGCCAGCAGTGGCCGGTCCCCTGAGGCGGGTGAGCAGTTCTTC | NA | NA | TRBJ2-1 | TRBV2
CASSSGSENVEAFF | TGTGCCAGCAGCTCAGGATCGGAAAACGTTGAAGCTTTCTTT | NA | NA | TRBJ1-1 | TRBV9
CASSPSGADYEQYF | TGCGCCAGCAGTCCAAGCGGGGCTGACTACGAGCAGTACTTC | NA | TRBD2 | TRBJ2-7 | TRBV10-2
CASSLESEQYF | TGCGCCAGCAGCTTGGAATCCGAGCAGTACTTC | NA | NA | TRBJ2-7 | TRBV5-1
CASSLMEGYYEQYF | TGTGCCAGCAGCTTAATGGAGGGTTACTACGAGCAGTACTTC | NA | NA | TRBJ2-7 | TRBV7-2
CASSLVPVGTGTDTQYF | TGCGCCAGCAGCTTGGTGCCCGTGGGCACCGGTACAGATACGCAGTATTTT | once | NA | TRBJ2-3 | TRBV5-1
CASSLGGGGQETQYF | TGTGCCAGCAGCTTAGGAGGCGGGGGGCAAGAGACCCAGTACTTC | NA | TRBD2 | TRBJ2-5 | TRBV7-2
CASRPPGTGGEKLFF | TGTGCCAGTAGGCCACCCGGGACAGGGGGCGAAAAACTGTTTTTT | NA | TRBD1 | TRBJ1-4 | TRBV19
CASSLEAGKWETQYF | TGCGCCAGCAGCTTGGAAGCGGGAAAATGGGAGACCCAGTACTTC | once | TRBD2 | TRBJ2-5 | TRBV5-1
CASSIGGYEQYF | TGTGCCAGTAGTATTGGGGGGTACGAGCAGTACTTC | NA | NA | TRBJ2-7 | TRBV19
CAILAWGTSNEQFF | TGCGCCATCCTTGCGTGGGGGACTAGCAATGAGCAGTTCTTC | NA | TRBD2 | TRBJ2-1 | TRBV10-2
CASSLAVAGQETQYF | TGTGCCAGCAGCTTAGCGGTGGCAGGGCAAGAGACCCAGTACTTC | NA | NA | TRBJ2-5 | TRBV7-8
CASSPLPYEQYF | TGTGCCAGCAGTCCGCTTCCCTACGAGCAGTACTTC | once | NA | TRBJ2-7 | TRBV28
CASSYWTGLYGYTF | TGTGCCAGCAGTTACTGGACAGGACTATATGGCTACACCTTC | NA | TRBD1 | TRBJ1-2 | TRBV6-6
CASSLGGGTSYEQYF | TGTGCCAGCAGCTTGGGTGGGGGGACCTCCTACGAGCAGTACTTC | NA | NA | TRBJ2-7 | TRBV5-4
CASSWGQGAGETQYF | TGTGCCAGCAGTTGGGGACAGGGGGCGGGGGAGACCCAGTACTTC | NA | TRBD1 | TRBJ2-5 | TRBV7-2
CASRQGLGGNEQFF | TGTGCCAGCAGGCAGGGACTAGGGGGCAATGAGCAGTTCTTC | many | TRBD2 | TRBJ2-1 | TRBV5-4
CASSLGGEETQYF | TGTGCCAGCAGCTTGGGGGGCGAAGAGACCCAGTACTTC | NA | NA | TRBJ2-5 | TRBV11-2
CASSLGSRTDTQYF | TGCGCCAGCAGCTTGGGGTCACGCACAGATACGCAGTATTTT | NA | NA | TRBJ2-3 | TRBV5-1